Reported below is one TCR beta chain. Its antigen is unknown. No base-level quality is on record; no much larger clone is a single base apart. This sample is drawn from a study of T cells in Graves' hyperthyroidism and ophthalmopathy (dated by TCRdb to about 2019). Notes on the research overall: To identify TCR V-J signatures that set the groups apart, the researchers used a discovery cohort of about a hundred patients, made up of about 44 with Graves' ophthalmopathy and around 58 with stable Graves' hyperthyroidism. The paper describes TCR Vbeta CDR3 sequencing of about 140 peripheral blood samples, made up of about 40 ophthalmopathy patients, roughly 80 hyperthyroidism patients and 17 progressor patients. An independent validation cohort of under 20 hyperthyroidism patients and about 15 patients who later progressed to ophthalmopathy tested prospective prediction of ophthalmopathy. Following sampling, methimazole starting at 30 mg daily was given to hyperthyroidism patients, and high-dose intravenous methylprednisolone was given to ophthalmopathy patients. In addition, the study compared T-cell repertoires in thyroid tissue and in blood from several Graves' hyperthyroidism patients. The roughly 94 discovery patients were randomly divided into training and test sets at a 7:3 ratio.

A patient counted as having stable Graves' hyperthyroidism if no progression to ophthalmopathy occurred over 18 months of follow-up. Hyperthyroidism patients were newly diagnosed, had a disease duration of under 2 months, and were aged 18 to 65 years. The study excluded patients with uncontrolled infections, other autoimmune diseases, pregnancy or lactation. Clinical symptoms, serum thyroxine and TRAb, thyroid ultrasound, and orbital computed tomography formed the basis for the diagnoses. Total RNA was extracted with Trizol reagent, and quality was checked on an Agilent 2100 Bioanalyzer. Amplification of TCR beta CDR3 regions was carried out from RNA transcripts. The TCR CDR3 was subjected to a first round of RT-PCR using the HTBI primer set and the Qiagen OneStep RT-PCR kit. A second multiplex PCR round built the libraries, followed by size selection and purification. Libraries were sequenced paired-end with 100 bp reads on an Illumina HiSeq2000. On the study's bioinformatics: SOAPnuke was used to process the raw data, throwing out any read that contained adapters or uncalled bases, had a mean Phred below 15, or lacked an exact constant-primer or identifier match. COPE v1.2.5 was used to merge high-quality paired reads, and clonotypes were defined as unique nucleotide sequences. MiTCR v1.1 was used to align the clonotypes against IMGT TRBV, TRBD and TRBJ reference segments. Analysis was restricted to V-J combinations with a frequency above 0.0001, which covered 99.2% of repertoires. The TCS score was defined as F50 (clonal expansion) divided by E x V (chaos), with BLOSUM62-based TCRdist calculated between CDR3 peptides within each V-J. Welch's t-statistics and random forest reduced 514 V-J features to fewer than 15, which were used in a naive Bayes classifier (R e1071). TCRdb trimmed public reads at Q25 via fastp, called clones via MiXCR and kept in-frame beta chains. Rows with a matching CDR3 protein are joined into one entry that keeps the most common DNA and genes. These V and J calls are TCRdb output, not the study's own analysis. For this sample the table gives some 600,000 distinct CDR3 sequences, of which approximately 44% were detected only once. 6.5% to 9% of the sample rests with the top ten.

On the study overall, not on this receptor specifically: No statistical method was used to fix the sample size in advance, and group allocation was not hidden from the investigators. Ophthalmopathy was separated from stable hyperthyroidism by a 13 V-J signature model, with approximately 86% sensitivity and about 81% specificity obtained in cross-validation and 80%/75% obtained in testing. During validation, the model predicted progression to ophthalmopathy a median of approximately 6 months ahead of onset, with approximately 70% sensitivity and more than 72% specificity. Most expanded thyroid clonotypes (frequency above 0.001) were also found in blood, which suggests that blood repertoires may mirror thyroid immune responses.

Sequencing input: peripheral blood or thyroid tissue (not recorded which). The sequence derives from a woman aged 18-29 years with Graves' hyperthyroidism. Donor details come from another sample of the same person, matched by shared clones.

The CDR3 reads CASSFGGGEPQHF. The nucleotide sequence is TGTGCCAGCAGCTTCGGGGGGGGTGAGCCCCAGCATTTT. This sequence uses TRBV7-8 and TRBJ1-5; a tentative D call is TRBD1 (5 bases match). The junction shows trimming of 3 bases on V and 8 bases on J, plus 11 bases between the germline ends. The CDR3, from cysteine to phenylalanine, totals 13 residues. Only the CDR3 region is kept as DNA, spanning 39 bases read in frame from base 1. From a lookup of the germline V gene, CDR1 and CDR2 are SGHVS and FQNEAQ.